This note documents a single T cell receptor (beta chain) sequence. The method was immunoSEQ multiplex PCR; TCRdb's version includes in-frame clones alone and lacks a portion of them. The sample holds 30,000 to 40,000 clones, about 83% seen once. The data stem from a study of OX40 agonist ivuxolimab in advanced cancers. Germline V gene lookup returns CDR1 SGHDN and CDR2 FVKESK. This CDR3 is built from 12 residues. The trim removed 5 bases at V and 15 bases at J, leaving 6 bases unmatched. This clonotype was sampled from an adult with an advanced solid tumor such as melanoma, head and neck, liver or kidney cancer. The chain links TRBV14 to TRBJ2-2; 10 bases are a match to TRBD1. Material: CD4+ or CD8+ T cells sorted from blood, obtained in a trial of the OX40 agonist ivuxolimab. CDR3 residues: CASSFGQGVMFF. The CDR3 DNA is TGTGCCAGCAGCTTCGGACAGGGGGTGATGTTTTTT.